These T cell receptor beta chains were read from a single sample in a study of blood T cell repertoires in COVID-19. Measured with immunoSEQ multiplex PCR; TCRdb has only the in-frame clones, and not every one. Of about 69,000 clones in the sample, around 83% were seen once. The sequenced material came from peripheral blood. Receptor source: an elderly woman with acute or convalescent COVID-19. Each CDR3 is given with its conserved first and last residue. D genes are given only for firm matches. Size values are once, few and many counts, or a class for expanded clones, and some rows have none.

>NA|TRBD1|TRBJ2-1|TRBV19|17
CASSMANPGQGYNEQFF
TGTGCCAGTAGTATGGCAAACCCGGGACAGGGATACAATGAGCAGTTCTTC
>NA|NA|TRBJ1-6|TRBV7-9|15
CASSLQGIYNSPLHF
TGTGCCAGCAGCTTGCAGGGGATCTATAATTCACCCCTCCACTTT
>NA|NA|TRBJ2-5|TRBV4-2|12
CASSGGQETQYF
TGTGCCAGCAGCGGGGGGCAAGAGACCCAGTACTTC
>NA|TRBD2|TRBJ2-5|TRBV19|15
CASSMRRGGEETQYF
TGTGCCAGTAGTATGCGACGGGGGGGCGAAGAGACCCAGTACTTC
>NA|NA|TRBJ1-2|TRBV6-1|12
CASSAQGYGYTF
TGTGCCAGCAGTGCGCAGGGGTATGGCTACACCTTC
>NA|NA|TRBJ2-7|TRBV5-1|13
CASSSLVAYEQYF
TGCGCCAGCAGCAGTTTGGTAGCCTACGAGCAGTACTTC
>NA|NA|TRBJ1-6|TRBV6-5|16
CASSYVFRESGSPLHF
TGTGCCAGCAGTTATGTATTCCGGGAATCCGGTTCACCCCTCCACTTT
>once|TRBD1|TRBJ1-1|TRBV3-1/TRBV3-2|14
CASSQAMAGGEAFF
TGTGCCAGCAGCCAAGCCATGGCAGGGGGGGAAGCTTTCTTT
>NA|TRBD1|TRBJ1-4|TRBV5-4|15
CASSNIGTGGENLFF
TGTGCCAGCAGCAATATCGGGACAGGGGGGGAAAATCTGTTTTTT
>NA|NA|TRBJ1-2|TRBV7-9|13
CASSHDRNYGYTF
TGTGCCAGCAGCCACGACAGGAACTATGGCTACACCTTC
>NA|NA|TRBJ1-5|TRBV9|15
CASSATDLSNQPQHF
TGTGCCAGCAGCGCGACAGATCTTAGCAATCAGCCCCAGCATTTT
>NA|TRBD2|TRBJ2-3|TRBV2|16
CASSRLAGVPSDTQYF
TGTGCCAGCAGTCGACTAGCGGGGGTCCCTTCAGATACGCAGTATTTT
>few|NA|TRBJ1-2|TRBV21-1|8
CARMGSPF
TGTGCCAGGATGGGCTCCCCCTTC
>once|NA|TRBJ2-1|TRBV6-6|16
CASSYSRQRQYNEQFF
TGTGCCAGCAGTTACTCCCGACAGAGGCAATACAATGAGCAGTTCTTC
>NA|TRBD1|TRBJ2-3|TRBV5-8|15
CASSQTGGAYNTQYF
TGTGCCAGCAGCCAAACAGGGGGCGCGTATAATACGCAGTATTTT
>few|NA|TRBJ2-5|TRBV7-3|14
CASSLGQRGETQYF
TGTGCCAGCAGCTTAGGTCAGCGAGGAGAGACCCAGTACTTC